This is a list of T cell receptor beta chains from one sample in a study of T cell repertoires in cytomegalovirus infection. These TCRs are of unknown antigen specificity. Each CDR3 protein is one row after TCRdb ran MiXCR on the reads. The sample has 350,000 to 400,000 distinct CDR3 sequences, roughly 34% seen once; the top ten hold approximately 15%. The sequencing used cultured PBMCs, collected from culture after CMV antigen stimulation. These receptors all come from a human donor in good health (CMV status not recorded). Some clones in this sample may be carry-over from other donors' samples. Both conserved end residues are part of each CDR3. A D gene is named only where the DNA matches it firmly. Size is omitted from some rows. Given values are once, few, many or a class for expanded clones.

clone size,J gene,V gene,D gene,CDR3 DNA,CDR3 protein
.,TRBJ1-5,TRBV5-1,TRBD1,TGCGCCAGCAGCCCGAAGGACAGGGAAACTGAGCCCCAGCATTTT,CASSPKDRETEPQHF
many,TRBJ1-4,TRBV25-1,.,TGTGCCAGCAGTGACGGGACCGATTCTGAAAAACTGTTTTTT,CASSDGTDSEKLFF
many,TRBJ2-5,TRBV11-3,.,TGTGCCAGCAGACACGGGAAAGGTCGTATGGAGACCCAGTACTTC,CASRHGKGRMETQYF
few,TRBJ2-3,TRBV7-2,TRBD2,TGTGCCAGCAGCCCTTTCCTAGCGGGAGGCACAGATACGCAGTATTTT,CASSPFLAGGTDTQYF
.,TRBJ2-3,TRBV29-1,TRBD1,TGCAGCGTGGGGACAGGGAGCACAGATACGCAGTATTTT,CSVGTGSTDTQYF
few,TRBJ1-4,TRBV6-6,.,TGTGCCGGCCGGTCTGGGAATGAAAAACTGTTTTTT,CAGRSGNEKLFF
.,TRBJ1-2,TRBV4-1,TRBD1,TGCGCCAGCAGCCAAAGCGGGACAGGGTTCTATGGCTACACCTTC,CASSQSGTGFYGYTF
.,TRBJ1-5,TRBV6-1,.,TGTGCCAGCAGTTATGGCCTTCCTACCAACAATCAGCCCCAGCATTTT,CASSYGLPTNNQPQHF
.,TRBJ2-7,TRBV5-1,.,TGCGCCAGCAGCTTGGCCAATAGCGGAGCCTACGAGCAGTACTTC,CASSLANSGAYEQYF
.,TRBJ1-1,TRBV4-3,.,TGCGCCAGCAGCCAGGGGAGCAGTCGGCGGACTGAAGCTTTCTTT,CASSQGSSRRTEAFF
many,TRBJ2-1,TRBV7-6,TRBD2,TGTGCCAGCAGCTTACGAGGACTAGCGAGCGATGAGCAGTTCTTC,CASSLRGLASDEQFF
few,TRBJ1-2,TRBV12-5,.,TGTGCTAGTGGGCCGACAGTTAACTATGGCTACACCTTC,CASGPTVNYGYTF
.,TRBJ1-2,TRBV24-1,.,TGTGCCACCAGTAGTCATGGGGGCTATGGCTACACCTTC,CATSSHGGYGYTF
.,TRBJ2-3,TRBV4-3,TRBD2,TGCGCCAGCAGCCAATTAGCGGGAGAAGGCGGTACAGATACGCAGTATTTT,CASSQLAGEGGTDTQYF
.,TRBJ2-1,TRBV20-1,TRBD2,TGCAGTGCCCTCCCGACTAGCGGAAACAATGAGCAGTTCTTC,CSALPTSGNNEQFF
.,TRBJ2-5,TRBV7-2,TRBD2,TGTGCCAGCAGTGTGGGACTAGCGGGCACGGGGACCCAGTACTTC,CASSVGLAGTGTQYF
few,TRBJ2-7,TRBV7-4,.,TGTGCCAGCAGCCCAGGTTTCGAGCAGTACTTC,CASSPGFEQYF